The rows below give T cell receptor beta chains drawn from one sample of a study of shared clonotypes between healthy human individuals. This table comes from immunoSEQ multiplex PCR, and its TCRdb copy is limited to in-frame clones, with some not included. The sample records around 1,100,000 clones, roughly 80% being singletons. What was sequenced was memory CD4+ T cells from PBMCs. These receptors all come from a man aged 18 to 35 in good health. Some clones in this sample may be carry-over from other donors' samples. Each CDR3 is given with its conserved first and last residue. A D gene is named only where the DNA matches it firmly. The size entry is marked missing in some rows and otherwise reads once, few, many or a size class.

J gene	D gene	clone size	V gene	CDR3 protein	CDR3 DNA
TRBJ2-5	-	-	TRBV19	CASSIGAAQETQYF	TGTGCCAGTAGTATAGGGGCAGCTCAAGAGACCCAGTACTTC
TRBJ2-2	TRBD1	-	TRBV11-3	CASSLGQGRGELFF	TGTGCCAGCAGCTTAGGACAGGGGAGAGGGGAGCTGTTTTTT
TRBJ2-6	-	-	TRBV6-5	CASSYTRGSGANVLTF	TGTGCCAGCAGTTACACCCGGGGCTCTGGGGCCAACGTCCTGACTTTC
TRBJ2-3	-	-	TRBV2	CASSQGGADTQYF	TGTGCCAGCAGCCAAGGGGGGGCAGATACGCAGTATTTT
TRBJ2-7	TRBD2	-	TRBV5-4	CASSLWVSGSNEQYF	TGTGCCAGCAGCTTGTGGGTTAGCGGGAGCAACGAGCAGTACTTC
TRBJ2-2	TRBD1	-	TRBV7-8	CASSARTGAGELFF	TGTGCCAGCAGCGCACGGACAGGGGCCGGGGAGCTGTTTTTT
TRBJ1-5	-	-	TRBV6-1	CASSESWSLEYGQPQHF	TGTGCCAGCAGTGAATCTTGGTCCCTGGAGTACGGTCAGCCCCAGCATTTT
TRBJ1-5	-	-	TRBV4-2	CASSLIRDNQPQHF	TGTGCCAGCAGCTTGATCAGGGACAATCAGCCCCAGCATTTT
TRBJ1-2	-	once	TRBV28	CASENRGSFNYGYTF	TGTGCCAGTGAAAACCGAGGAAGTTTTAACTATGGCTACACCTTC
TRBJ2-3	TRBD1	-	TRBV6-5	CASSYPGQGTLSRQYF	TGTGCCAGCAGTTATCCCGGACAGGGGACCCTATCAAGGCAGTATTTT
TRBJ1-5	-	-	TRBV5-5	CASSLQVSNQPQHF	TGTGCCAGCAGCTTGCAGGTTAGCAATCAGCCCCAGCATTTT
TRBJ2-5	TRBD2	-	TRBV12-5	CASGLGLAGTSGAQYF	TGTGCTAGTGGTTTGGGCCTAGCGGGAACCTCCGGGGCCCAGTACTTC
TRBJ1-2	-	-	TRBV7-9	CASSLEQGGYTF	TGTGCCAGCAGCTTAGAGCAAGGAGGCTACACCTTC
TRBJ2-1	TRBD1	-	TRBV7-2	CASRPGGLRNEQFF	TGTGCCAGCAGACCAGGGGGCTTAAGAAATGAGCAGTTCTTC
TRBJ1-2	-	many	TRBV14	CASSQVVGSNSGYTF	TGTGCCAGCAGCCAAGTCGTAGGGTCTAACTCTGGCTACACCTTC
TRBJ2-1	TRBD2	-	TRBV5-5	CASSRTSGHNEQFF	TGTGCCAGCAGCAGGACTAGCGGGCACAATGAGCAGTTCTTC
TRBJ2-1	TRBD1	-	TRBV29-1	CSVDRAGNEQFF	TGCAGCGTGGACAGGGCTGGAAATGAGCAGTTCTTC
TRBJ2-7	TRBD2	-	TRBV5-5	CASRTSGVYEQYF	TGTGCCAGCAGAACTAGCGGGGTCTACGAGCAGTACTTC
TRBJ2-6	-	many	TRBV6-1	CASKAGANVLTF	TGTGCCAGCAAGGCGGGGGCCAACGTCCTGACTTTC
TRBJ1-5	TRBD1	once	TRBV28	CASSTRVGTGGFEPQHF	TGTGCCAGCAGTACGAGGGTGGGGACAGGGGGCTTTGAGCCCCAGCATTTT
TRBJ2-1	-	few	TRBV5-1	CASSFSENEQFF	TGCGCCAGCAGCTTCAGCGAGAATGAGCAGTTCTTC
TRBJ2-1	TRBD2	-	TRBV11-3	CASSPEAGGAYNEQFF	TGTGCCAGCAGCCCGGAGGCGGGAGGGGCCTACAATGAGCAGTTCTTC
TRBJ2-7	TRBD2	-	TRBV7-8	CASSLARGDLGEQYF	TGTGCCAGCAGCTTAGCGCGGGGGGATTTGGGCGAGCAGTACTTC
TRBJ2-3	TRBD2	once	TRBV7-2	CASSLLGTSEDTQYF	TGTGCCAGCAGCTTACTCGGGACTAGTGAAGATACGCAGTATTTT
TRBJ1-1	-	once	TRBV27	CASRGQPNTEAFF	TGTGCCAGCAGGGGGCAGCCAAACACTGAAGCTTTCTTT
TRBJ1-5	TRBD1	few	TRBV6-7	CASSYMTGNQPQHF	TGTGCCAGCAGTTACATGACAGGGAATCAGCCCCAGCATTTT
TRBJ2-7	-	-	TRBV25-1	CASSVSSYYEQYF	TGTGCCAGCAGTGTTTCATCGTACTACGAGCAGTACTTC
TRBJ2-7	TRBD2	-	TRBV6-5	CASSLLAVPYEQYF	TGTGCCAGCAGTCTACTAGCGGTTCCCTACGAGCAGTACTTC
TRBJ2-1	-	-	TRBV7-2	CASSLGAGWVNAQFF	TGTGCCAGCAGCTTAGGGGCGGGGTGGGTCAATGCGCAGTTCTTC
TRBJ2-1	-	-	TRBV27	CASSPFGWRAGTYNEQFF	TGTGCCAGCAGTCCTTTTGGCTGGAGGGCCGGCACCTACAATGAGCAGTTCTTC
TRBJ2-7	-	-	TRBV9	CASSVDMSGYEQYF	TGTGCCAGCAGCGTAGATATGTCGGGGTACGAGCAGTACTTC
TRBJ1-3	-	-	TRBV6-1	CASSERALRNTIYF	TGTGCCAGCAGTGAACGGGCACTAAGAAACACCATATATTTT
TRBJ2-7	-	-	TRBV7-3	CASSLRRPGAAYEQYF	TGTGCCAGCAGCCTCCGCCGACCGGGGGCGGCCTACGAGCAGTACTTC
TRBJ2-2	-	-	TRBV6-4	CASSDSTGIKDTGELFF	TGTGCCAGCAGTGACTCGACCGGGATCAAGGACACCGGGGAGCTGTTTTTT
TRBJ1-2	-	-	TRBV18	CASSPQGSSYGYTF	TGTGCCAGCTCACCTCAGGGTTCCAGCTATGGCTACACCTTC
TRBJ2-4	TRBD1	-	TRBV30	CAWSVLQGVNIQYF	TGTGCCTGGAGTGTTTTGCAGGGGGTAAACATTCAGTACTTC
TRBJ2-2	-	-	TRBV5-1	CASSLGFAPNTGELFF	TGCGCCAGCAGCTTGGGCTTCGCCCCGAACACCGGGGAGCTGTTTTTT
TRBJ2-2	TRBD2	-	TRBV7-2	CASSSFRGGPPGELFF	TGTGCCAGCAGCAGCTTTAGGGGAGGGCCTCCCGGGGAGCTGTTTTTT
TRBJ2-7	-	-	TRBV7-2	CASSFYNEQYF	TGTGCCAGCAGCTTCTATAACGAGCAGTACTTC
TRBJ2-5	-	-	TRBV7-9	CASSLVGGSETQYF	TGTGCCAGCAGCTTAGTTGGCGGGTCGGAGACCCAGTACTTC
TRBJ1-3	-	-	TRBV6-5	CASSSTAGRNTIYF	TGTGCCAGCAGTTCGACAGCCGGAAGAAACACCATATATTTT
TRBJ2-3	TRBD2	-	TRBV9	CASSVRGELAGGGDTQYF	TGTGCCAGCAGCGTACGAGGGGAACTAGCGGGAGGTGGGGATACGCAGTATTTT
TRBJ2-7	-	-	TRBV5-5	CASSLAATVTSYEQYF	TGTGCCAGCAGCTTGGCTGCAACAGTCACCTCCTACGAGCAGTACTTC
TRBJ2-5	-	-	TRBV7-3	CASSGTVGETQYF	TGTGCCAGCAGTGGCACAGTCGGTGAGACCCAGTACTTC
TRBJ2-7	TRBD1	-	TRBV28	CASEDRDRAYEQYF	TGTGCCAGCGAAGACCGGGACAGGGCCTACGAGCAGTACTTC